A selection of T cell receptor beta chains follows, all from one sample in a study of T cell responses to AZD1222 COVID-19 vaccine. Clones were sequenced by immunoSEQ multiplex PCR, and TCRdb holds only the in-frame ones, with some missing. The data hold approximately 180,000 clones, with roughly nine tenths observed a single time. The source material was peripheral blood, sampled on day 0 of AZD1222 vaccination. The receptors shown here come from an adult in good health. Both conserved end residues are part of each CDR3. The D gene is left open where the match is weak. Clone size, where shown, is once, few, many, or a class for clones that have expanded.

v_call	clone_size	d_call	j_call	cdr3_aa	cdr3_nt
TRBV20-1	few	NA	TRBJ2-1	CSARVVNEQFF	TGCAGTGCTAGAGTTGTTAATGAGCAGTTCTTC
TRBV14	NA	TRBD1	TRBJ1-1	CASSLARTGGPEAFF	TGTGCCAGCAGCCTCGCGAGGACAGGGGGCCCTGAAGCTTTCTTT
TRBV11-3	NA	TRBD2	TRBJ2-1	CASSLVGTSDNEQFF	TGTGCCAGCAGCTTAGTGGGGACTAGCGACAATGAGCAGTTCTTC
TRBV3-1/TRBV3-2	NA	TRBD2	TRBJ2-1	CASSRIAGDNEQFF	TGTGCCAGCAGCCGAATAGCGGGAGACAATGAGCAGTTCTTC
TRBV5-8	few	TRBD2	TRBJ2-7	CASGRVLAGTDEQYF	TGTGCCAGTGGTAGGGTCTTAGCGGGGACGGACGAGCAGTACTTC
TRBV27	NA	NA	TRBJ2-2	CASSFSSPGLGELFF	TGTGCCAGCAGTTTCTCTTCACCCGGGCTCGGGGAGCTGTTTTTT
TRBV18	once	TRBD2	TRBJ2-2	CASSPGRLAGVGELFF	TGTGCCAGCTCACCCGGTCGGCTAGCGGGCGTCGGGGAGCTGTTTTTT
TRBV4-2	NA	NA	TRBJ2-7	CASSSDYEQYF	TGTGCCAGCAGCTCAGACTACGAGCAGTACTTC
TRBV2	NA	NA	TRBJ1-5	CASSVLNSNQPQHF	TGTGCCAGCAGTGTCTTGAATAGCAATCAGCCCCAGCATTTT
TRBV5-1	NA	NA	TRBJ1-3	CASSLGWGREPAGNTIYF	TGCGCCAGCAGTCTGGGATGGGGCAGGGAACCCGCGGGAAACACCATATATTTT
TRBV18	NA	TRBD1	TRBJ1-2	CASSLGQGYGYTF	TGTGCCAGCTCACTTGGACAGGGCTATGGCTACACCTTC
TRBV5-5	NA	NA	TRBJ2-3	CASSLRGPSISGTQYF	TGTGCCAGCAGCTTGCGAGGACCCTCGATTTCTGGAACGCAGTATTTT
TRBV19	NA	TRBD1	TRBJ2-2	CASSPGQGNTGELFF	TGTGCCAGTAGTCCGGGACAGGGGAACACCGGGGAGCTGTTTTTT
TRBV15	NA	NA	TRBJ1-2	CATSRDRGVRDYGYTF	TGTGCCACCAGCAGAGACAGGGGAGTCCGGGACTATGGCTACACCTTC
TRBV3-1/TRBV3-2	once	NA	TRBJ2-5	CASSHNLQETQYF	TGTGCCAGCAGCCACAACCTCCAAGAGACCCAGTACTTC
TRBV6-1	NA	NA	TRBJ2-5	CASSEIPPRGESPKYF	TGTGCCAGCAGTGAAATCCCACCTAGAGGGGAAAGCCCCAAATACTTC
TRBV7-8	NA	NA	TRBJ1-6	CASSFGGTNSPLHF	TGTGCCAGCAGCTTCGGCGGTACTAATTCACCCCTCCACTTT
TRBV19	NA	NA	TRBJ2-3	CASSNSGLDTQYF	TGTGCCAGTAGTAATTCAGGCTTGGATACGCAGTATTTT
TRBV6-5	NA	TRBD1	TRBJ1-3	CASSYQTGANTIYF	TGTGCCAGCAGTTACCAGACAGGGGCGAACACCATATATTTT
TRBV6-5	NA	NA	TRBJ1-5	CASNRQGSGNQPQHF	TGTGCCAGCAACCGGCAGGGGTCCGGGAATCAGCCCCAGCATTTT
TRBV5-1	NA	TRBD2	TRBJ2-1	CASSPGTSGSYNEQFF	TGCGCCAGCAGCCCTGGGACTAGCGGTTCCTACAATGAGCAGTTCTTC